The clone carrying this TCR beta chain was observed many times. At one boundary the junction diverges from the germline segment, which might be a read error. TCR alpha and TCR beta cDNA libraries carrying sample barcodes and UMIs came from 5'RACE with constant-segment primers. TCRdb re-derived calls from the 5' RACE reads in MiXCR, one entry per CDR3 protein. In the table there are 200,000 to 250,000 distinct CDR3 sequences, roughly 10% of which are singletons. CDR1 SGHRS and CDR2 YFSETQ come from the germline V gene. CDR3 length equals 12 residues. The sample belongs to a study of T-cell memory formation after mild COVID-19.

The source material was PBMCs or a T cell subset sorted from them (not recorded which). The rearrangement links TRBV5-1 to TRBJ2-5; 7 bases are a match to TRBD2. The clonotype comes from a man aged 18 to 29 who had mild COVID-19 (a few samples of this study predate the infection). Cell type and time point are not known. This CDR3 reads CASSLAGETQYF. CDR3 in DNA: TGTGCCAGCAGCTTAGCGGGAGAGACCCAGTACTTC.